What follows are 9 T cell receptor beta chains derived from one specimen sequenced in a study of blood T cell repertoires in COVID-19. Repertoires were generated with immunoSEQ multiplex PCR, while TCRdb's copy carries only in-frame clones and drops some. Among roughly 310,000 clones listed, roughly 90% were seen once. The sample consisted of PBMCs or T cells enriched from blood (not recorded which). Source of these receptors: a woman in her forties who had recovered from COVID-19.

The chain links TRBV19 to TRBJ1-1; a weak D match, TRBD1 (6 bases). Germline CDR1 and CDR2: LNHDA and SQIVND (reference sequence). This CDR3 contains 15 residues. With 4 bases removed from V and 8 bases from J, the gap between germline ends came to 20 bases. DNA of the CDR3: TGTGCCAGTAGTAGTATCGGACAGCGGGAGGAGGAAGCTTTCTTT. Amino acid sequence: CASSSIGQREEEAFF.

The chain links TRBV7-9 to TRBJ2-5; 9 positions agree with TRBD1. The CDR3 length is 18 residues. V was clipped by 5 bases and J by 4 bases; unmatched bases: 17. Germline CDR1 is SEHNR and CDR2 is FQNEAQ (reference sequence). CDR3 in DNA: TGTGCCAGCAGCCAAGGGACAGGGAAGCATAAGGCGGGAGAGACCCAGTACTTC. Its protein product is CASSQGTGKHKAGETQYF.

The chain joins TRBV7-8 to TRBJ2-2, with D unclear. Germline loops: CDR1 SGHVS, CDR2 FQNEAQ. The CDR3 has 16 residues. Trimming cost V 3 bases and J 6 bases, with 17 bases left between them. The CDR3 loop is CASSFRQAVIPGELFF. CDR3 DNA: TGTGCCAGCAGCTTTCGGCAGGCCGTTATCCCCGGGGAGCTGTTTTTT.

CDR3 coding DNA: TGTGCCAGCAAGGCAAAGCGGGAGGTCGGGGAGCTGTTTTTT. Translated: CASKAKREVGELFF. The chain has TRBV2 and TRBJ2-2, with 9 bases that match TRBD2. The CDR3 is 14 residues long. V was pared by 7 bases and J by 7 bases, with 7 bases of the junction left unmatched. Germline-derived CDR1 and CDR2 are SNHLY and FYNNEI.

This chain uses TRBV10-2 with TRBJ1-1, with TRBD1 as a possible D gene (5 bases). Germline CDR1 is WSHSY and CDR2 is SAAADI. This CDR3 has 14 residues. V was cut by 8 bases and J by 6 bases, with 19 bases left in between. CDR3 nucleotide sequence: TGCGCCAGCCACGATTCAGGCGGGGACTCTGAAGCTTTCTTT. Translation gives CASHDSGGDSEAFF.

The genes are TRBV28 and TRBJ1-2, with D possibly matching TRBD1 (5 bases). The CDR3 is made up of 13 amino acids. Trimming removed 2 bases at V and 4 bases at J, with 8 bases between. The germline CDR1 and CDR2 sequences are MDHEN and SYDVKM. The CDR3 DNA follows: TGTGCCAGCAGTTTAGGGGCTCCCTATGGCTACACCTTC. Its protein is CASSLGAPYGYTF.

The rearrangement uses TRBV9 and TRBJ2-3; 10 bases match TRBD2. V lost 4 bases, J lost 1 base, and 6 bases stayed unmatched. The CDR3 sequence is 16 residues long. CDR1 is SGDLS, CDR2 YYNGEE, per germline. CDR3 residues: CASSPLAGGRTDTQYF. The CDR3 nucleotides read TGTGCCAGCAGCCCCTTAGCGGGAGGCCGCACAGATACGCAGTATTTT. The full variable domain, rest sourced from reference TRBV9 and TRBJ2-3, is DSGVTQTPKHLITATGQRVTLRCSPRSGDLSVYWYQQSLDQGLQFLIQYYNGEERAKGNILERFSAQQFPDLHSELNLSSLELGDSALYFCASSPLAGGRTDTQYFGPGTRLTVL.

V usage is TRBV11-1 and J usage is TRBJ2-7; TRBD1 aligns across 12 bases. The CDR3 spans 14 residues. In germline, CDR1 is SGHAT, CDR2 FQDESV (reference sequence). V lost 5 bases to trimming and J lost 4 bases; unmatched junction nucleotides: 3. This CDR3 reads CASSVGQGAYEQYF. In DNA, the CDR3 is TGTGCCAGCAGCGTGGGACAGGGGGCTTACGAGCAGTACTTC. Using reference TRBV11-1 and TRBJ2-7 for the parts outside the CDR3, the full variable domain is EAEVAQSPRYKITEKSQAVAFWCDPISGHATLYWYRQILGQGPELLVQFQDESVVDDSQLPKDRFSAERLKGVDSTLKIQPAELGDSAMYLCASSVGQGAYEQYFGPGTRLTVT.

The chain recombines TRBV27 with TRBJ1-1, with TRBD1 as a possible D gene (5 bases). This CDR3 comprises 15 residues. CDR1 and CDR2 from the germline V gene are MNHEY and SMNVEV (reference sequence). V was trimmed by 5 bases and J by 6 bases, leaving 19 bases between them. The CDR3 DNA follows: TGTGCCAGCAGTCGTCAGGGTGTGGGTATCCCTGAAGCTTTCTTT. It translates to CASSRQGVGIPEAFF.